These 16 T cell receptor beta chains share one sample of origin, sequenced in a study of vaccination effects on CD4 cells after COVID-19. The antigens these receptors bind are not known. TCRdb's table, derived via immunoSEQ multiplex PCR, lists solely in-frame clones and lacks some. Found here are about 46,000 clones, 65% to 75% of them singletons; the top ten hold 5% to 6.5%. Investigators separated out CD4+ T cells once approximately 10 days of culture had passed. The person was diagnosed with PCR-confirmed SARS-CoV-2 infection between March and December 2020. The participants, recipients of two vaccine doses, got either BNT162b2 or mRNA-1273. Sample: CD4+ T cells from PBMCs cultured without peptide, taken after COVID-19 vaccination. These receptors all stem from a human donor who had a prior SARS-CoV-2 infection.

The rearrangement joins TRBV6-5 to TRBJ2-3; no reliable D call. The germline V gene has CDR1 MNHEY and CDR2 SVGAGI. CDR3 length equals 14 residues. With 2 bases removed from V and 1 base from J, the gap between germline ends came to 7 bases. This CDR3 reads CASSYTEGTDTQYF. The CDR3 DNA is TGTGCCAGCAGTTACACCGAAGGCACAGATACGCAGTATTTT.

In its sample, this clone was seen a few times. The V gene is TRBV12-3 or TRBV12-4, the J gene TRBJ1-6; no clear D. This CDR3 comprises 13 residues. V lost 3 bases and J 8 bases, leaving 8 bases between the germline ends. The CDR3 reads CASSFWVHSPLHF. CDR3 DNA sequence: TGTGCCAGCAGTTTTTGGGTACATTCACCCCTCCACTTT.

As DNA, the CDR3 is TGCGCCAGCAGCTTGAATGACCTCCACGATTCACCCCTCCACTTT. This encodes CASSLNDLHDSPLHF. The rearrangement joins TRBV5-1 to TRBJ1-6, with D unclear. The CDR3 sequence is 15 residues long. Trimming shortened V by 1 base and J by 8 bases, and 13 bases separated the two germline ends. In germline, CDR1 is SGHRS, CDR2 YFSETQ. Filled out from reference TRBV5-1 and TRBJ1-6, the complete variable domain reads KAGVTQTPRYLIKTRGQQVTLSCSPISGHRSVSWYQQTPGQGLQFLFEYFSETQRNKGNFPGRFSGRQFSNSRSEMNVSTLELGDSALYLCASSLNDLHDSPLHFGNGTRLTVT.

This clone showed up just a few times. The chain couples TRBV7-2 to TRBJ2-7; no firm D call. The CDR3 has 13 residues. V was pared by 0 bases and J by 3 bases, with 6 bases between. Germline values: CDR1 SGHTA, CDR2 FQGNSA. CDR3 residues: CASSLAVYYEQYF. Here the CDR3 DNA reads TGTGCCAGCAGCTTAGCTGTCTACTACGAGCAGTACTTC.

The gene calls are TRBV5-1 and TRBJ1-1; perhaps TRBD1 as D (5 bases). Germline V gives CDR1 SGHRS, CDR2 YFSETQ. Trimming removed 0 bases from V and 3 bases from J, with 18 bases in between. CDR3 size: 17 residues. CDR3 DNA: TGCGCCAGCAGCTTGGACCCCAGGGAAGAAGGGTACACTGAAGCTTTCTTT. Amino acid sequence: CASSLDPREEGYTEAFF.

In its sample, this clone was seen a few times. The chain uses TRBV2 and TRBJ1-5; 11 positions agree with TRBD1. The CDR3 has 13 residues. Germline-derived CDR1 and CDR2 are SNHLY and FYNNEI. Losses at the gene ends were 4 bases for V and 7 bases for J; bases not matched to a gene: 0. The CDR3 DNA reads TGTGCCAGCAGTGGGGACAGGGGGCAGCCCCAGCATTTT. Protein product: CASSGDRGQPQHF. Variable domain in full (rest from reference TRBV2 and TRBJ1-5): EPEVTQTPSHQVTQMGQEVILRCVPISNHLYFYWYRQILGQKVEFLVSFYNNEISEKSEIFDDQFSVERPDGSNFTLKIRSTKLEDSAMYFCASSGDRGQPQHFGDGTRLSIL.

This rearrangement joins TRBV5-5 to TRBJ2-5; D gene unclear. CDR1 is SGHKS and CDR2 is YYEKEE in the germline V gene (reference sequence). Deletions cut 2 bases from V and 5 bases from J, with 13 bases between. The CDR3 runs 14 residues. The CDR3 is CASSLDLTRETQYF. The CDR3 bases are TGTGCCAGCAGCTTAGATCTCACGAGGGAGACCCAGTACTTC.

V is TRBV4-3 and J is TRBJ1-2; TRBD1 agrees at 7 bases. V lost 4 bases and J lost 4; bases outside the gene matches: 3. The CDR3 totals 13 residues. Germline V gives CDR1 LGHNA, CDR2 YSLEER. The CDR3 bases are TGCGCCAGCAGCCGGGACAGACTCTATGGCTACACCTTC. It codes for CASSRDRLYGYTF.

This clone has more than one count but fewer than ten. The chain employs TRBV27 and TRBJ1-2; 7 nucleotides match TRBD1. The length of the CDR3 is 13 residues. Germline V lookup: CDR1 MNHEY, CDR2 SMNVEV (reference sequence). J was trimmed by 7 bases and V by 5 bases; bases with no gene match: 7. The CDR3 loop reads CASSLNRGSGYTF. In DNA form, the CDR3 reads TGTGCCAGCAGTCTAAACAGGGGATCTGGCTACACCTTC.

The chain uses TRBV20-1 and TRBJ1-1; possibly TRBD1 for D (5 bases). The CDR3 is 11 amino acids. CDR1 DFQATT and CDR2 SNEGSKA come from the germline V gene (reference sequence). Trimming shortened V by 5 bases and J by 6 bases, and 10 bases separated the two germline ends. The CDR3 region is CSAEQGAEAFF. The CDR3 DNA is TGCAGTGCTGAGCAGGGCGCTGAAGCTTTCTTT.

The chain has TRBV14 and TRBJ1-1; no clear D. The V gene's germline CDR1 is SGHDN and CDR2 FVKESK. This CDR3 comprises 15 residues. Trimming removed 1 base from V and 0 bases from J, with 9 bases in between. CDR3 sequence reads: CASSQGPRMNTEAFF. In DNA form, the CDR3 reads TGTGCCAGCAGCCAAGGGCCCCGAATGAACACTGAAGCTTTCTTT.

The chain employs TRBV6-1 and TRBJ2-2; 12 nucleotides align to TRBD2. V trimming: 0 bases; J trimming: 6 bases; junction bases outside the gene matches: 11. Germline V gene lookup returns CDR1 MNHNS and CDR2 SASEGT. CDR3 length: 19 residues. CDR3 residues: CASSEALLLAGGPPGELFF. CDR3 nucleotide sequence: TGTGCCAGCAGTGAAGCCCTACTTCTAGCGGGGGGGCCCCCCGGGGAGCTGTTTTTT.

The CDR3 loop reads CASSPQGSKRQETQYF. CDR3 nucleotides: TGTGCCAGCTCACCACAAGGCTCAAAACGGCAAGAGACCCAGTACTTC. The rearrangement uses TRBV18 and TRBJ2-5, with D uncertain. The CDR3 extends over 16 amino acids. The germline V gene has CDR1 KGHSH and CDR2 LQKENI. V dropped 1 base and J dropped 2 bases, with 14 bases sitting between them.

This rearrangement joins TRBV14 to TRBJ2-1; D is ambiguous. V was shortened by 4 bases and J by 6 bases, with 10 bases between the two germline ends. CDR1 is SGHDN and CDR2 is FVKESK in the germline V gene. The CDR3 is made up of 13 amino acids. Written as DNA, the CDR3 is TGTGCCAGCAGCCCCACACCCCTCAATGAGCAGTTCTTC. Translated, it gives CASSPTPLNEQFF.

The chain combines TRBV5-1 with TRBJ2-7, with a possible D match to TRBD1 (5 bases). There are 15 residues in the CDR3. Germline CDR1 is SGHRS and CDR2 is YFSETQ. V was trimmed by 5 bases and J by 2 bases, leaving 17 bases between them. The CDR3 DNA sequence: TGCGCCAGCAGGGACACCCAGGGTCTAACCTACGAGCAGTACTTC. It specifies CASRDTQGLTYEQYF. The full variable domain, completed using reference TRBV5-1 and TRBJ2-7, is KAGVTQTPRYLIKTRGQQVTLSCSPISGHRSVSWYQQTPGQGLQFLFEYFSETQRNKGNFPGRFSGRQFSNSRSEMNVSTLELGDSALYLCASRDTQGLTYEQYFGPGTRLTVT.

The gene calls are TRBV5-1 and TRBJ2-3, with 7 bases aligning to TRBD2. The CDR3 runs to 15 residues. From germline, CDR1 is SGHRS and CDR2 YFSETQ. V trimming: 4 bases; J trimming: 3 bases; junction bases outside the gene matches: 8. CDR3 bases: TGCGCCAGCAGCGCCAGCGGGGCTTATACAGATACGCAGTATTTT. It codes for CASSASGAYTDTQYF.